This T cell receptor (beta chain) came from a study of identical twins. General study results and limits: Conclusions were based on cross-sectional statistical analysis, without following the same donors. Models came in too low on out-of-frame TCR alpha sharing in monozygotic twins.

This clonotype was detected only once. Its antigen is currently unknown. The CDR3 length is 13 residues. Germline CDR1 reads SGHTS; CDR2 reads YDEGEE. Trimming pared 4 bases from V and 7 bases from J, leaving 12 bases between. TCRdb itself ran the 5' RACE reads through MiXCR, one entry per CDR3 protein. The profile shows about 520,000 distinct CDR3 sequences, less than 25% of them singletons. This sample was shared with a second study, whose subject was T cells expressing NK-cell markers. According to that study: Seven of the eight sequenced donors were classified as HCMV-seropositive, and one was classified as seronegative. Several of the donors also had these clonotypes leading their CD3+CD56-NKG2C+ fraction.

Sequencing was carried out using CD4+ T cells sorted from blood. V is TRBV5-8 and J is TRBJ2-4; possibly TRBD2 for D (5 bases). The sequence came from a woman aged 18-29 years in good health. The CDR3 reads CASSLDSANIQYF. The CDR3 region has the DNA TGTGCCAGCAGCCTGGACTCCGCGAACATTCAGTACTTC.